Sequencing of this TCR beta chain was carried out in a study of blood T cell repertoires in COVID-19. Study summary: Acute-phase and convalescent COVID-19 samples originated in the United States, Italy and Spain.

The study recruited people aged 18 to 89 years across about two dozen US areas. This CDR3 contains 14 residues. Germline loops: CDR1 WSHSY, CDR2 SAAADI. V lost 2 bases to trimming and J lost 2 bases, with 9 bases between them. Original handling: By means of reference gene primer amplification, nucleated cell counts were estimated. Produced via immunoSEQ multiplex PCR; TCRdb's table is partial and in-frame only. V, J and clone size derive from that table, while D and trimming were established from the DNA sequence. The profile shows fewer than 250,000 clones, roughly 90% of them singletons. The sequence was obtained from a woman in her thirties with acute COVID-19. The rearrangement joins TRBV10-2 to TRBJ1-1; D not resolved. The sample was PBMCs or T cells enriched from blood (not recorded which). CDR3 loop: CASSELQLNTEAFF. The CDR3, as DNA: TGCGCCAGCAGTGAGCTGCAACTCAACACTGAAGCTTTCTTT.